Listed below are T cell receptor beta chains from one sample, sequenced in a study of cytomegalovirus exposure and HLA in healthy donors. The assay was immunoSEQ multiplex PCR, and TCRdb's table has in-frame clones only and misses some. The sample yields 100,000 to 150,000 clones, around four fifths seen once. The sample taken for sequencing was PBMCs. Every receptor here comes from a young man in good health and CMV-seropositive. Each CDR3 is given with its conserved first and last residue. Size is stated for part of the rows, as once, few or many counts, or as a class when the clone is expanded.

TRBV4-2	TRBJ1-4	.	CASGVGGADANEKLFF
TRBV28	TRBJ1-1	.	CASSPQGLKAFF
TRBV7-9	TRBJ1-1	.	CASSPTGDTEAFF
TRBV18	TRBJ2-2	.	CASSLQGTGELFF
TRBV6-6	TRBJ2-1	.	CASSYGGGGGNEQFF
TRBV7-3	TRBJ2-7	.	CASSSGLAGKQYF
TRBV7-9	TRBJ1-6	.	CSSREGDSPLHF
TRBV27	TRBJ1-4	.	CASSPGHSNEKLFF
TRBV5-4	TRBJ2-7	.	CASSSGQGSTYEQYF
TRBV5-1	TRBJ1-1	.	CASSLEVGQGPNIIF
TRBV28	TRBJ2-1	.	CASSLTGSYNEQFF
TRBV25-1	TRBJ2-7	.	CASSAYEQYF
TRBV23-1	TRBJ2-4	.	CASSQRGPLAKNIQYF
TRBV2	TRBJ1-2	.	CASSEAGQGRSTF
TRBV10-3	TRBJ2-5	.	CATRQDYQETQYF
TRBV6-6	TRBJ1-2	.	CATRTGGAPDYGYTF
TRBV5-1	TRBJ2-7	.	CASSLSTTYEQYF
TRBV5-1	TRBJ2-7	.	CASSPGTGVREQYF
TRBV19	TRBJ2-2	.	CASSIYINTGELFF
TRBV6-5	TRBJ2-7	.	CASSYSAGLAYEQYF
TRBV2	TRBJ2-2	.	CASSERQGSPGELFF
TRBV14	TRBJ1-6	.	CASSQVQGFNSPLHF
TRBV6-6	TRBJ2-1	few	CASNGAGGDNEQFF
TRBV7-9	TRBJ1-1	.	CASSFGTGGRMNTEAFF
TRBV5-1	TRBJ1-2	.	CASSLDGGGVGGYTF
TRBV2	TRBJ2-3	.	CASSSGGASGLRAQYF
TRBV5-6	TRBJ1-1	.	CASTRDSVEAFF
TRBV27	TRBJ2-7	.	CASSPTGNEQYF
TRBV4-2	TRBJ1-5	.	CASSQMDGTGLDQPQHF
TRBV6-4	TRBJ1-6	.	CASSDSGLDSPLHF
TRBV5-1	TRBJ2-3	.	CASSESTPTDTQYF
TRBV25-1	TRBJ1-2	few	CASSENEGAGYTF
TRBV6-5	TRBJ2-3	.	CASARGSSTDTQYF
TRBV2	TRBJ1-5	.	CASLNQPQHF
TRBV9	TRBJ1-1	once	CASSVATSSEAFF
TRBV7-6	TRBJ1-4	.	CASSLGQFATNEKLFF
TRBV7-9	TRBJ2-7	.	CASSSGGPGYEQYF
TRBV7-3	TRBJ2-3	.	CASSFSQRGTGGTQYF
TRBV6-4	TRBJ1-2	.	CAPGPANYGYTF
TRBV5-1	TRBJ2-7	.	CASSLAAGSPYEQYF
TRBV6-5	TRBJ1-1	few	CASLSRRGWDTEAFF
TRBV29-1	TRBJ1-2	.	CSVEDWAGEWVSYGYTF
TRBV5-6	TRBJ2-7	.	CASSGGQTAYEQYF
TRBV27	TRBJ1-5	.	CASSIQGSQPQHF
TRBV15	TRBJ1-4	.	CATSRALKQGAREKLFF
TRBV7-8	TRBJ2-7	.	CASSLFAGKGYEQYF
TRBV27	TRBJ1-5	.	CASSLLAGVDQPQHF
TRBV7-6	TRBJ2-7	.	CASSTAGEQYF
TRBV29-1	TRBJ2-5	.	CSVARQGETQYF
TRBV7-9	TRBJ1-2	.	CASSLAQVANYGYTF
TRBV4-2	TRBJ2-7	.	CASSQEGGYEQYF
TRBV7-9	TRBJ1-4	.	CASSELQGASNEKLFF
TRBV27	TRBJ2-1	.	CASSFPDRAYNEQFF
TRBV5-4	TRBJ1-2	.	CASSLGGNYGYTF
TRBV18	TRBJ2-1	.	CASSPSQGYLSGNEQFF